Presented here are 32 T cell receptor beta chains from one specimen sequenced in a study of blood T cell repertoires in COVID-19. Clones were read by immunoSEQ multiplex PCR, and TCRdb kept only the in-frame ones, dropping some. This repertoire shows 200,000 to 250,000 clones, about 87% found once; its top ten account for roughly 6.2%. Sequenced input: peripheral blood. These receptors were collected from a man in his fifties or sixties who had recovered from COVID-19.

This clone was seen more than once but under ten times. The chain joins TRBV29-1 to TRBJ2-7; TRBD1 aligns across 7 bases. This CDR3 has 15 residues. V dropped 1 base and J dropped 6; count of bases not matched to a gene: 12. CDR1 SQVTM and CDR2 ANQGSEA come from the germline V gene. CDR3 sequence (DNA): TGCAGCGTTGAAGTGGGGTTAGGGGGCCGGGGCGAGCAGTACTTC. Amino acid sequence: CSVEVGLGGRGEQYF.

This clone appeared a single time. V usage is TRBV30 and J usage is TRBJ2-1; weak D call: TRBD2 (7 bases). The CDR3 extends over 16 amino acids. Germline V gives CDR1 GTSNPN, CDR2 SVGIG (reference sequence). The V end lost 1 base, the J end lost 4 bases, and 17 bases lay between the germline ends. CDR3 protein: CAWSGAGATRYNEQFF. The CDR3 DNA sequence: TGTGCCTGGAGTGGTGCGGGGGCCACAAGATACAATGAGCAGTTCTTC.

The CDR3 protein is CASSDFSTANTEAFF. CDR3 nucleotide sequence: TGTGCCAGCAGTGATTTCTCGACAGCGAACACTGAAGCTTTCTTT. The chain recombines TRBV2 with TRBJ1-1, with D tentatively TRBD1 (5 bases). There are 15 residues in the CDR3. The V gene's germline CDR1 is SNHLY and CDR2 FYNNEI. Trimming left V 3 bases short and J 1 base short, with 12 bases between. Complete variable domain (other parts from reference TRBV2 and TRBJ1-1): EPEVTQTPSHQVTQMGQEVILRCVPISNHLYFYWYRQILGQKVEFLVSFYNNEISEKSEIFDDQFSVERPDGSNFTLKIRSTKLEDSAMYFCASSDFSTANTEAFFGQGTRLTVV.

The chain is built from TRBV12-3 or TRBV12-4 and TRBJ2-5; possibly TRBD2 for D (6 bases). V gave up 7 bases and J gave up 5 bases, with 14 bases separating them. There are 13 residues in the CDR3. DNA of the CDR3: TGTGCCAGCACCCAAAGGCTAGCGGAGACCCAGTACTTC. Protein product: CASTQRLAETQYF.

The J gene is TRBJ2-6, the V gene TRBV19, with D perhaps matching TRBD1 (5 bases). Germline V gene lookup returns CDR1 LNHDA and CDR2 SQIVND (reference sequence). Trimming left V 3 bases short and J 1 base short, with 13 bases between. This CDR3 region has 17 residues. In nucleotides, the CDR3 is TGTGCCAGTAGTATGAACAGGCCCCAATCTGGGGCCAACGTCCTGACTTTC. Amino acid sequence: CASSMNRPQSGANVLTF.

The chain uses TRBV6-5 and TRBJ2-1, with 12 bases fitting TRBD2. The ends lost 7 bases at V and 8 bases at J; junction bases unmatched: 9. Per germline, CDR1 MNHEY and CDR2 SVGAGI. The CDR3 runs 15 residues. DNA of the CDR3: TGTGCCAGCAAATCACTAGCGGGAGGTTTCTATGAGCAGTTCTTC. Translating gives CASKSLAGGFYEQFF.

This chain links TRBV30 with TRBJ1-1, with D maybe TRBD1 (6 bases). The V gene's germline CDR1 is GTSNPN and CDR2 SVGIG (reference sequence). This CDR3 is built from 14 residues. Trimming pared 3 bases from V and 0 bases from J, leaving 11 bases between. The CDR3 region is CAWSPTGMNTEAFF. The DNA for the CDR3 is TGTGCCTGGAGCCCGACAGGAATGAACACTGAAGCTTTCTTT.

The DNA for the CDR3 is TGTGCCAGCAGCTGGTATAGCTCCTACGAGCAGTACTTC. Translating gives CASSWYSSYEQYF. The V gene is TRBV5-4, the J gene TRBJ2-7; no reliable D call. The CDR3 sequence is 13 residues long. Germline lookup yields CDR1 SGHNT and CDR2 YYREEE (reference sequence). Trimming removed 3 bases from V and 0 bases from J, with 7 bases in between.

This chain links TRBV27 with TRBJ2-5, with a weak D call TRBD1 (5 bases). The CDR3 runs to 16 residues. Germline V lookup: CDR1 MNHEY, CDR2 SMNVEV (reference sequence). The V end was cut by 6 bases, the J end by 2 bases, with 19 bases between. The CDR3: CASSPSDSNTQETQYF. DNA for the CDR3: TGTGCCAGCAGCCCGTCCGACAGTAACACACAAGAGACCCAGTACTTC.

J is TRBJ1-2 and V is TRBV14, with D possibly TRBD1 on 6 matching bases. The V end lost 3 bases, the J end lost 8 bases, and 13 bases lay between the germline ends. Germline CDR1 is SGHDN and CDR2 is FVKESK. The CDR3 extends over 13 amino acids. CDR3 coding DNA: TGTGCCAGCAGCCAGGGGGCATGGAGAGGCTACACCTTC. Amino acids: CASSQGAWRGYTF.

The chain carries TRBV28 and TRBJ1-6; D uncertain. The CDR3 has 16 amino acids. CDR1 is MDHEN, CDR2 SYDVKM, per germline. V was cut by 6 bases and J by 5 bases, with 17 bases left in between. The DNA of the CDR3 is TGTGCCAGCAGAGCCGCATCCCACGCAAATAATTCACCCCTCCACTTT. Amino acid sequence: CASRAASHANNSPLHF.

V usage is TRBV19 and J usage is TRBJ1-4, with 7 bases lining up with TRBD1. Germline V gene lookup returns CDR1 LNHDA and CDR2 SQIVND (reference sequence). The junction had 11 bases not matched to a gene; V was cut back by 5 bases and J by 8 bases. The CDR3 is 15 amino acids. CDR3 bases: TGTGCCAGTAGTCGGAACGACAGGGAAGGAGAAAAACTGTTTTTT. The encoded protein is CASSRNDREGEKLFF.

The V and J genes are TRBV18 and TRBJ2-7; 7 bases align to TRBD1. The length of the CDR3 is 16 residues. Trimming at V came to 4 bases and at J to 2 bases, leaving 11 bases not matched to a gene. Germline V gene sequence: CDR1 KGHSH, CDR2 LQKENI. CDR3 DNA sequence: TGTGCCAGCTCACTTAGTTCCGACAGGGCCACCTACGAGCAGTACTTC. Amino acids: CASSLSSDRATYEQYF.

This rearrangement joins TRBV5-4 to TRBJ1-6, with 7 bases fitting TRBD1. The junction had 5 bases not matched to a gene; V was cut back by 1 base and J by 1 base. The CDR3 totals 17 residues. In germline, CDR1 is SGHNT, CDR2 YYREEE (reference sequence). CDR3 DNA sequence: TGTGCCAGCAGCTTGTCGGCAGGGGGGTCCTATAATTCACCCCTCCACTTT. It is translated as CASSLSAGGSYNSPLHF.

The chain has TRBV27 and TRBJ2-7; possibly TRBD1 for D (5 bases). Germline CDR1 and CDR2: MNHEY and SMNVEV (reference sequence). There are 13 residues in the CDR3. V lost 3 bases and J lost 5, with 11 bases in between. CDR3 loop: CASSLGHINEQYF. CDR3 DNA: TGTGCCAGCAGTTTGGGGCACATAAACGAGCAGTACTTC.

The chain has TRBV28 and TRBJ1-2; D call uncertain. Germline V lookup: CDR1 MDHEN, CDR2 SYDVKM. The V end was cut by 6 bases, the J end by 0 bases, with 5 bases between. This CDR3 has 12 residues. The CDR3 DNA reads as TGTGCCAGCAGCCCGTCTAACTATGGCTACACCTTC. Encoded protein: CASSPSNYGYTF.

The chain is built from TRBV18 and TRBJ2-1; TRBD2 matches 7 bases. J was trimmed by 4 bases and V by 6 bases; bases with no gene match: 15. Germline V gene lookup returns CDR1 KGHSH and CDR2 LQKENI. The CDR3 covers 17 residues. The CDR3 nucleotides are TGTGCCAGCTCGCCATCCCTGCGGCTAGCGGCTTACAATGAGCAGTTCTTC. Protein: CASSPSLRLAAYNEQFF.

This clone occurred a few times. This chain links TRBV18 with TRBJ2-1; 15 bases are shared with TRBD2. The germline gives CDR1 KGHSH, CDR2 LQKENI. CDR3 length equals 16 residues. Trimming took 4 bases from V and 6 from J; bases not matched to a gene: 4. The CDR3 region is CASSLGTSGGSNEQFF. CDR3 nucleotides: TGTGCCAGCTCACTAGGGACTAGCGGGGGGTCCAATGAGCAGTTCTTC.

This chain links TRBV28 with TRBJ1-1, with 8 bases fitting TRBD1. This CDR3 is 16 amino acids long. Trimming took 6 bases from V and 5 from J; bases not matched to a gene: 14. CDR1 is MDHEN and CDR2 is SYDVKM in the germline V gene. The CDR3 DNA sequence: TGTGCCAGCAGCCTCTATGGGGCAGGGGGCAGAACTGAAGCTTTCTTT. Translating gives CASSLYGAGGRTEAFF.

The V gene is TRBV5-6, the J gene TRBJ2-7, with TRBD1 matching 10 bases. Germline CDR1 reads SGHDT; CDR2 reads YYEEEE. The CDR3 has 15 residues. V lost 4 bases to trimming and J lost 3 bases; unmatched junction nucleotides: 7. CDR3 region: CASSPGDRGFYEQYF. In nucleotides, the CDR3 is TGTGCCAGCAGCCCCGGGGACAGGGGTTTCTACGAGCAGTACTTC.

The CDR3, as DNA: TGTGCCGGAAGAACGGGACAGAACTATGGCTACACCTTC. Protein sequence: CAGRTGQNYGYTF. J is TRBJ1-2 and V is TRBV6-6, with 7 nucleotides matching TRBD1. CDR3 length equals 13 residues. Germline trimming cut 11 bases from V and 2 bases from J; bases unmatched to any gene: 8. The germline CDR1 and CDR2 sequences are MNHNY and SVGAGI (reference sequence).

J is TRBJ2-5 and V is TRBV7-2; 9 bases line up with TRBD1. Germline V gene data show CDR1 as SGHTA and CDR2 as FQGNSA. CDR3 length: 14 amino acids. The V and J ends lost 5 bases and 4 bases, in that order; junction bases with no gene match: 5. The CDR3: CASSLQTGGETQYF. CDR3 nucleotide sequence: TGTGCCAGCAGCCTTCAGACAGGGGGAGAGACCCAGTACTTC.

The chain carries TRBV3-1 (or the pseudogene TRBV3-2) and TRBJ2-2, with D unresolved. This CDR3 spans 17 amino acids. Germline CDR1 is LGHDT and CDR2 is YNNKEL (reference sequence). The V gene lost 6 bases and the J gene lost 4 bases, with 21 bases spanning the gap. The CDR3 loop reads CASSHLLPIQRTGELFF. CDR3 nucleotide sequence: TGTGCCAGCAGTCACCTTCTGCCTATCCAGCGCACCGGGGAGCTGTTTTTT.

The CDR3 region is CASSIGRAGGPQGEQFF. In DNA, the CDR3 is TGTGCCAGTAGTATAGGAAGAGCGGGGGGGCCTCAGGGAGAGCAGTTCTTC. The chain couples TRBV19 to TRBJ2-1; 10 bases fit TRBD2. The CDR3 has 17 amino acids. Trimming at V came to 1 base and at J to 10 bases, leaving 13 bases not matched to a gene. CDR1 and CDR2 (germline): LNHDA, SQIVND (reference sequence).

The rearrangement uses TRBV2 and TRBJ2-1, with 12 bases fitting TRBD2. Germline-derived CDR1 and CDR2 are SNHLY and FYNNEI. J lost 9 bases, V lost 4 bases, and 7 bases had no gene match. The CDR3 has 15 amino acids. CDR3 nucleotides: TGTGCCAGCAGTGCGACTAGCGGGAGAGGGGGTGAGCAGTTCTTC. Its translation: CASSATSGRGGEQFF.

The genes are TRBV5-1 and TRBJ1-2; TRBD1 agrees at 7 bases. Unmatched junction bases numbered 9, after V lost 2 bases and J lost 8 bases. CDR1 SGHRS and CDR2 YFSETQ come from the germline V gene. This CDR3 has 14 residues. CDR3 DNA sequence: TGCGCCAGCAGCTTAACAGGGGAACTATTAGGCTACACCTTC. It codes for CASSLTGELLGYTF.

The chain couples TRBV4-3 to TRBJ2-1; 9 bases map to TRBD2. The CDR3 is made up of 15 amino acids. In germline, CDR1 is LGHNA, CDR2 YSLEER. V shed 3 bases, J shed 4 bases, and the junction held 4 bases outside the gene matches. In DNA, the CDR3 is TGCGCCAGCAGCCATATAGCGGGGGAGTACAATGAGCAGTTCTTC. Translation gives CASSHIAGEYNEQFF.

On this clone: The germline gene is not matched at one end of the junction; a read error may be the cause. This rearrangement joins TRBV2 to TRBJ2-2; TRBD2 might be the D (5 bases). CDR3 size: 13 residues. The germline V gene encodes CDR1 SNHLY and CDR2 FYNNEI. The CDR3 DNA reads TGTGCCAGCGCAAGTGGGAACACCGGGGAGTTGTTTTTT. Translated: CASASGNTGELFF.

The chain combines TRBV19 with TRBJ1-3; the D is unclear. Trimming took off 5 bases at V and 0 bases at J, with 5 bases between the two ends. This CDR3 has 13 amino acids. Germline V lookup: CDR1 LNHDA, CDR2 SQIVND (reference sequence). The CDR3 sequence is CASSPGSGNTIYF. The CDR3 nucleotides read TGTGCCAGTAGTCCCGGCTCTGGAAACACCATATATTTT.

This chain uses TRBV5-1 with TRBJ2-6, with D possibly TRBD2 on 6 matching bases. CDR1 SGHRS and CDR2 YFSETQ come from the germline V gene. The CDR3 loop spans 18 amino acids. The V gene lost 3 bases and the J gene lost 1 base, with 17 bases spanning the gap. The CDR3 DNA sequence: TGCGCCAGCAGCTCGGGCCGGGACTCTCGTTCTGGGGCCAACGTCCTGACTTTC. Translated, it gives CASSSGRDSRSGANVLTF.

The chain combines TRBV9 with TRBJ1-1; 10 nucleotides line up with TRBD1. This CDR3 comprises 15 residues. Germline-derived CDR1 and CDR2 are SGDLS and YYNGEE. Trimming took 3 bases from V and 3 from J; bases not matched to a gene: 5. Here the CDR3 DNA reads TGTGCCAGCAGCGGGAGACAGGGGGCGGACACTGAAGCTTTCTTT. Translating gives CASSGRQGADTEAFF. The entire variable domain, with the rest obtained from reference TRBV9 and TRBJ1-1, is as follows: DSGVTQTPKHLITATGQRVTLRCSPRSGDLSVYWYQQSLDQGLQFLIQYYNGEERAKGNILERFSAQQFPDLHSELNLSSLELGDSALYFCASSGRQGADTEAFFGQGTRLTVV.

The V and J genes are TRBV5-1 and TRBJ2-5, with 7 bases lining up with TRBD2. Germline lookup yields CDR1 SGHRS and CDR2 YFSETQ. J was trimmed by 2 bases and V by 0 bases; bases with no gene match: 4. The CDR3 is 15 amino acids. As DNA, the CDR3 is TGCGCCAGCAGCTTGGATCCCGGGGGGCAAGAGACCCAGTACTTC. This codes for CASSLDPGGQETQYF.